This TCR beta chain derives from a study of response to subunit inactivated influenza vaccine. TCRdb recomputed calls from the RT-PCR reads with MiXCR, one row per CDR3 protein. The sample lists 550,000 to 650,000 distinct CDR3 sequences, roughly 10% occurring once. Trimming pared 4 bases from V and 4 bases from J, leaving 14 bases between. The CDR3 contains 15 residues. The germline V gene has CDR1 DFQATT and CDR2 SNEGSKA (reference sequence). Findings of the study overall: The authors offered the suggestion that each seasonal influenza vaccination recruits few new T cells.

To note about this clonotype: The antigen is not known.

This TCR was recovered from a man aged 50 or older who received an inactivated influenza vaccine. The specimen was PBMCs from blood, collected on the day of vaccination. The V and J genes are TRBV20-1 and TRBJ1-6, with D maybe TRBD1 (5 bases). CDR3 DNA sequence: TGCAGTGCTACCCCCCCCCAGGGTTATAATTCACCCCTCCACTTT. It encodes CSATPPQGYNSPLHF.